The T cell receptor (beta chain) under discussion was sequenced for a study of identical twins. This clonotype appeared a few times. Its antigen is undetermined. Points from the study as a whole: Among beta out-of-frame sequences, excess sharing between twins appeared weaker.

One entry per CDR3 protein, called by TCRdb with MiXCR from the 5' RACE reads. The sample has approximately 220,000 distinct CDR3 sequences, under 10% seen once. The CDR3 totals 14 residues. The V gene's germline CDR1 is DFQATT and CDR2 SNEGSKA (reference sequence). Deletions cut 2 bases from V and 3 bases from J, with 14 bases between. This same sample was also taken into another study, of yellow fever vaccine responses in identical twins. That study reports: Reportedly, twins' vaccine T cell responses looked partly convergent and partly personalized.

The chain has TRBV20-1 and TRBJ2-7; D might be TRBD1 or TRBD2, each matching 6 bases. Sample: memory (CD45RO+) T cells sorted from blood. The receptor was isolated from a woman between 18 and 30 years old in good health. The CDR3 loop reads CSARRLAGHYEQYF. CDR3 coding DNA: TGCAGTGCTAGACGACTCGCGGGACACTACGAGCAGTACTTC.